A selection of T cell receptor beta chains follows, all from one sample in a study of blood T cell repertoires in COVID-19. Method: immunoSEQ multiplex PCR; TCRdb's copy keeps in-frame clones and lacks some. Of 150,000 to 200,000 clones in the sample, about 83% were seen once. Sample: peripheral blood. The source is a woman between 65 and 79 years old with COVID-19, enrolled during active disease. The conserved cysteine and the conserved F or W are not part of the CDR3 here. A D gene is named only where the DNA matches it firmly. The size field is filled for only some rows; it gives once, few, many or a size class.

.	TRBD2	TRBV29-1	SVEVAGEEGETQY
.	TRBD1	TRBV5-8	ASSSSGTGFYGYT
.	TRBD1	TRBV4-1	ASTLNGDRGSETQY
once	.	TRBV19	ASSIRGYNSPLH
.	.	TRBV2	ASSDRTPNQPQH
.	.	TRBV27	ASSLSGGWTHEQF
.	.	TRBV10-3	ATHPTGNTEAF
.	TRBD1	TRBV30	AWTPGQGYNEQF
few	TRBD1	TRBV19	ASGADRGRRGEKLF
once	TRBD1	TRBV6-5	ASSPTQGDGYT
.	TRBD2	TRBV7-3	ASSRTSGRTDTQY
.	.	TRBV7-3	ASSTPLYWYGETEAF
.	.	TRBV9	ASSVSPEVGDTQY
.	TRBD1	TRBV2	ASSLRTGRMVETQY
.	.	TRBV5-1	ASSLEENSGYT
.	TRBD1	TRBV28	ASSLRQGGEKLF
.	.	TRBV6-2/TRBV6-3	ASSFQRRASYEQY
.	.	TRBV4-1	ASSLSRENEKLF
.	TRBD1	TRBV29-1	SVGTGGAQGTEAF
.	TRBD2	TRBV5-4	ASSLQTSGLTDTQY
.	TRBD1	TRBV3-1/TRBV3-2	ASSSTGAQSNQPQH
.	TRBD1	TRBV19	ASSLGTGPRDTQY
.	.	TRBV30	AWNGGGNEQF
.	TRBD1	TRBV9	ASSGEGQLYGYT
.	.	TRBV4-3	ASSQDPGAGNTIY
.	TRBD1	TRBV30	AWGQGVGGYT
few	.	TRBV5-5	ASSSIIRTANTGELF
.	.	TRBV7-8	ASTLGATHYEQY
.	.	TRBV2	ASSESGGKLF
.	TRBD1	TRBV28	ASHGTGGSGANVLT
.	.	TRBV30	AWSITGVRAGYT
.	.	TRBV10-3	AISESDGLGQPQH
.	.	TRBV5-1	ASSLASVGNTIY
few	TRBD2	TRBV14	ASSLHRASGSHQQETQY
.	.	TRBV19	ASMRAGSTEAF
.	TRBD1	TRBV13	ASSPQGALTEAF
.	.	TRBV3-1/TRBV3-2	ASSLSVPNPEAF
.	TRBD1	TRBV27	ASRTGQGAGDTQY
.	TRBD2	TRBV11-1	ASSFTSGRAGETQY
few	.	TRBV23-1	ASSQEEAGEPQH
.	.	TRBV25-1	ASITASQYQPQH
few	TRBD1	TRBV7-2	ASGRGQGNEQF
.	TRBD1	TRBV6-5	ASSLTGGMNTEAF
.	.	TRBV18	ASSRDSGTNIGYT
few	TRBD1	TRBV7-8	ASSQDRGDYGYT